The 4 T cell receptor beta chains given below trace back to one sample, sequenced in a study of blood T cells in healthy people across ages (dated by TCRdb to 2015 to 2017). The method behind the library was 5' RACE. The reads were generated on an Illumina HiSeq 2500. A second PCR of about 6 to 12 cycles was run with a J-beta primer mix and a sample-barcoded 5' primer. TCRdb trimmed public reads at Q25 via fastp, called clones via MiXCR and kept in-frame beta chains. Records with the same CDR3 protein are collapsed into one entry carrying the most frequent genes and DNA. Across this sample there are 780,000 or so distinct CDR3 sequences, with about 25% seen only once. The ten largest clonotypes hold 3% to 4.5% of the sample. These same records also appear under a second study, on T cells of mothers and their children.

Sequencing was done on a sample of blood. The origin of the receptors is a boy younger than 18 in good health.

The V and J genes are TRBV3-1 and TRBJ2-5; TRBD1 is a possible D gene (5 bases). The end of the DNA aligns better with TRBJ2-7, so the J call may be wrong. Germline V gene data show CDR1 as LGHDT and CDR2 as YNNKEL (reference sequence). The CDR3 consists of 17 residues. The CDR3 reads CASSQGLGAGQSYEQYF. The CDR3 DNA is TGTGCCAGCAGCCAAGGATTGGGTGCAGGGCAAAGCTACGAGCAGTACTTC.

This clonotype was detected only a few times. The V gene is TRBV5-1, the J gene TRBJ2-1; D gene ambiguous. Germline V gene sequence: CDR1 SGHRS, CDR2 YFSETQ. The CDR3 has 13 residues. Between the trimmed V and J ends, which lost 4 bases and 5 bases, there was a span of 10 bases. Here the CDR3 DNA reads TGCGCCAGCAGCCTGGAGTGGGACAATGAGCAGTTCTTC. It is translated as CASSLEWDNEQFF.

This clonotype has more than one count but fewer than ten. The CDR3 region is CASSESDRTDTQYF. The CDR3, as DNA: TGTGCCAGCAGTGAATCGGACAGAACAGATACGCAGTATTTT. The rearrangement uses TRBV25-1 and TRBJ2-3, with D tentatively TRBD1 (6 bases). V shed 1 base and J shed 3 bases, with 8 bases lying between them. The CDR3 covers 14 residues. Germline CDR1 and CDR2: MGHDK and SYGVNS. The full variable domain, rest sourced from reference TRBV25-1 and TRBJ2-3, is EADIYQTPRYLVIGTGKKITLECSQTMGHDKMYWYQQDPGMELHLIHYSYGVNSTEKGDLSSESTVSRIRTEHFPLTLESARPSHTSQYLCASSESDRTDTQYFGPGTRLTVL.

V usage is TRBV11-2 and J usage is TRBJ2-7; 7 bases align to TRBD2. Unmatched junction bases numbered 15, after V lost 7 bases and J lost 3 bases. Germline V gene sequence: CDR1 SGHAT, CDR2 FQNNGV. This CDR3 is built from 16 residues. The CDR3 region is CASKLGVSSGDYEQYF. CDR3 DNA: TGTGCCAGCAAGCTTGGGGTCTCTAGCGGAGACTACGAGCAGTACTTC.